Following are 5 T cell receptor beta chains from one sample sequenced in a study of CD8 T cells in ankylosing spondylitis (dated by TCRdb to about 2017). Beyond this particular receptor, the publication reports: A TCR beta motif of several highly homologous amino acid variants appeared characteristic of blood from ankylosing spondylitis patients.

Libraries were constructed by 5' RACE. The reads were generated on an Illumina HiSeq 2500. TCRdb reprocessing: public reads trimmed at Q25 with fastp, clones called with MiXCR, in-frame beta chains kept. Here each entry gathers all rows of one CDR3 protein and keeps the most common genes and DNA. The table for this sample lists 350,000 to 550,000 distinct CDR3 sequences; roughly 26% of them were counted only once. The ten largest clones represent under 0.9% of the sample. No antigen has been identified for these receptors. The sequenced material came from blood, either unsorted or a sorted T cell fraction (not recorded which). The receptors were sampled from a male donor with ankylosing spondylitis.

This clonotype was recorded many times. The chain is built from TRBV7-2 and TRBJ2-2, with 9 bases matching TRBD2. Looked up from germline, CDR1 is SGHTA and CDR2 is FQGNSA. The CDR3 loop spans 15 amino acids. Trimming at V came to 5 bases and at J to 4 bases, leaving 5 bases not matched to a gene. The CDR3 here is CASSLLAGSTGELFF. The CDR3 DNA reads as TGTGCCAGCAGCCTACTAGCGGGTTCCACCGGGGAGCTGTTTTTT.

The chain has TRBV20-1 and TRBJ2-2, with 8 bases fitting TRBD1. Looked up from germline, CDR1 is DFQATT and CDR2 is SNEGSKA (reference sequence). The CDR3 spans 15 residues. The V segment lost 1 base and the J segment 3 bases; nucleotides outside the gene matches: 4. In DNA, the CDR3 is TGCAGTGCTAGAGCCGGGACAGGAGACACCGGGGAGCTGTTTTTT. Its protein is CSARAGTGDTGELFF.

The J gene is TRBJ1-1, the V gene TRBV28; tentatively, D is TRBD1 (5 bases). The CDR3 length is 15 residues. The V end was cut by 5 bases, the J end by 0 bases, with 13 bases between. The V gene's germline CDR1 is MDHEN and CDR2 SYDVKM. CDR3 amino acids: CASSTAGLMNTEAFF. For the CDR3, the DNA is TGTGCCAGCAGTACGGCAGGGCTTATGAACACTGAAGCTTTCTTT.

This clonotype was observed a handful of times. This chain joins TRBV5-1 and TRBJ2-7, with 10 bases that match TRBD1. The germline V gene encodes CDR1 SGHRS and CDR2 YFSETQ. V shed 4 bases and J 4 bases; nucleotides not matched to a gene: 8. CDR3 length: 15 amino acids. The CDR3 DNA follows: TGCGCCAGCAGCCGCGGGACAGGGGAGACTTACGAGCAGTACTTC. Amino acids: CASSRGTGETYEQYF.

This clonotype was detected only a few times. This chain links TRBV5-1 with TRBJ2-5, with 8 bases aligning to TRBD2. This CDR3 has 14 residues. V shed 5 bases, J shed 2 bases, and the junction held 5 bases outside the gene matches. From germline, CDR1 is SGHRS and CDR2 YFSETQ. The CDR3: CASRRAGVQETQYF. The DNA for the CDR3 is TGCGCCAGCAGGAGAGCGGGAGTACAAGAGACCCAGTACTTC.